This T cell receptor beta chain was obtained from a study of identical twins. Study-level results: Its conclusions, products of cross-sectional statistical analysis, did not come from following the same donors. Alpha sequences that were out-of-frame and twin-shared showed an excess of low generation probability. With abundant cord blood beta clonotypes, insertions were fewer; memory repertoires showed no such pattern.

With template switching, a universal primer site was added, and the cDNA carried unique molecular identifiers. TCRdb re-called the 5' RACE reads through MiXCR, storing one row per CDR3 protein. This sample has 420,000 or so distinct CDR3 sequences, with around 18% found just once. The CDR3 has 16 amino acids. Germline CDR1 GTSNPN, CDR2 SVGIG (reference sequence). Trimming cost V 0 bases and J 1 base, with 13 bases left between them. This clonotype came up many times. What it recognizes is unknown. This TCR was sampled from a man in his fifties in good health. Sequences were obtained from naive T cells sorted from blood. The chain recombines TRBV30 with TRBJ2-4; D may be TRBD1 or TRBD2 (6 bases each). This chain's CDR3 is CAWSVSGASAKNIQYF. CDR3 nucleotide sequence: TGTGCCTGGAGTGTATCGGGGGCGAGTGCCAAAAACATTCAGTACTTC.